Below are 29 T cell receptor beta chains sequenced from a single sample in a study of T cells in localized non-small cell lung cancer. Repertoires were generated with immunoSEQ multiplex PCR, while TCRdb's copy carries only in-frame clones and drops some. In the table there are more than 2,500 clones, around 22% of which are singletons. The sequences come from lung tumor tissue, collected before any cancer treatment. Source of these receptors: a female donor over 55 with stage I lung adenocarcinoma.

This chain connects TRBV19 to TRBJ1-2; TRBD1 matches 7 bases. The J segment lost 0 bases and the V segment lost 6 bases, leaving 7 bases of the junction unmatched. The CDR3 extends over 15 amino acids. CDR1 and CDR2 (germline): LNHDA, SQIVND (reference sequence). The CDR3: CASSPDRAANYGYTF. CDR3 nucleotide sequence: TGTGCCAGTAGCCCCGACAGGGCAGCTAACTATGGCTACACCTTC. Variable domain in full (rest from reference TRBV19 and TRBJ1-2): DGGITQSPKYLFRKEGQNVTLSCEQNLNHDAMYWYRQDPGQGLRLIYYSQIVNDFQKGDIAEGYSVSREKKESFPLTVTSAQKNPTAFYLCASSPDRAANYGYTFGSGTRLTVV.

This clone occurred once. The chain uses TRBV29-1 and TRBJ2-5, with 8 bases fitting TRBD2. Germline CDR1 SQVTM, CDR2 ANQGSEA. J was trimmed by 4 bases and V by 3 bases; bases with no gene match: 7. This CDR3 comprises 14 residues. The CDR3 here is CSVDGAGGGETQYF. CDR3 nucleotide sequence: TGCAGCGTTGATGGCGCGGGGGGTGGAGAGACCCAGTACTTC.

The V and J genes are TRBV18 and TRBJ2-5, with 14 bases aligning to TRBD2. J was trimmed by 5 bases and V by 3 bases; bases with no gene match: 11. CDR1 is KGHSH and CDR2 is LQKENI in the germline V gene. The CDR3 has 18 residues. The CDR3: CASSPSKGLAGVWETQYF. For the CDR3, the DNA is TGTGCCAGCTCACCCTCTAAGGGACTAGCGGGAGTTTGGGAGACCCAGTACTTC.

The chain uses TRBV9 and TRBJ2-1; maybe TRBD2 (5 bases). Per germline, CDR1 SGDLS and CDR2 YYNGEE. V lost 1 base and J lost 3, with 8 bases in between. The CDR3 length is 14 residues. The CDR3 is CASSVSGNYNEQFF. CDR3 nucleotides: TGTGCCAGCAGCGTATCCGGGAACTACAATGAGCAGTTCTTC.

This chain joins TRBV5-1 and TRBJ2-1; D might be TRBD2 (5 bases). V lost 0 bases and J lost 9, with 16 bases in between. Germline V CDR1 and CDR2: SGHRS, YFSETQ. The CDR3 spans 15 residues. Written as DNA, the CDR3 is TGCGCCAGCAGCTTGGTTGGACTCGTAGAAGGTGAGCAGTTCTTC. Its protein is CASSLVGLVEGEQFF.

In this sample, this clone turned up a few times. The chain has TRBV30 and TRBJ2-4; D is undetermined. Trimming pared 1 base from V and 9 bases from J, leaving 16 bases between. This CDR3 has 14 amino acids. Germline values: CDR1 GTSNPN, CDR2 SVGIG (reference sequence). The CDR3 DNA follows: TGTGCCTGGAGTGGGTCTCCCTCCGCTTCCATTCAGTACTTC. It encodes CAWSGSPSASIQYF.

The rearrangement links TRBV2 to TRBJ2-7; D is perhaps TRBD2 (7 bases). The germline gives CDR1 SNHLY, CDR2 FYNNEI. This CDR3 spans 15 amino acids. V shed 8 bases and J shed 3 bases, with 20 bases lying between them. The CDR3 loop is CASLLGGAGYYEQYF. In DNA, the CDR3 is TGTGCCAGCCTCCTGGGGGGGGCCGGATACTACGAGCAGTACTTC.

The J gene is TRBJ1-2, the V gene TRBV19; 7 bases align to TRBD1. Germline V gene sequence: CDR1 LNHDA, CDR2 SQIVND (reference sequence). CDR3 length: 16 amino acids. J lost 6 bases, V lost 1 base, and 11 bases had no gene match. The CDR3 DNA reads as TGTGCCAGTAGTATAGGTACTAGGGGACAGAGACATGGCTACACCTTC. Translation gives CASSIGTRGQRHGYTF. Full variable domain (rest looked up from reference TRBV19 and TRBJ1-2): DGGITQSPKYLFRKEGQNVTLSCEQNLNHDAMYWYRQDPGQGLRLIYYSQIVNDFQKGDIAEGYSVSREKKESFPLTVTSAQKNPTAFYLCASSIGTRGQRHGYTFGSGTRLTVV.

As to this clone: A junction boundary mismatches the germline segment, possibly from a read error. The chain combines TRBV6-4 with TRBJ1-2; no clear D gene. Germline CDR1 is MRHNA and CDR2 is SNTAGT. CDR3 length: 15 amino acids. In nucleotides, the CDR3 is TGTGCCATCAGTGAGAGGAGCAGTACTAACTATGGCTACACCTTC. Translated: CAISERSSTNYGYTF.

The chain recombines TRBV6-1 with TRBJ2-3, with no clear D. The CDR3 runs 12 residues. Trimming pared 1 base from V and 7 bases from J, leaving 6 bases between. CDR1 is MNHNS and CDR2 is SASEGT in the germline V gene. CDR3 in amino acids: CASSEEDYTQYF. Here the CDR3 DNA reads TGTGCCAGCAGTGAAGAAGATTATACGCAGTATTTT.

The chain carries TRBV19 and TRBJ1-2; 7 positions agree with TRBD1. This CDR3 has 16 residues. Trimming cost V 6 bases and J 6 bases; bases outside gene matches: 16. CDR1 and CDR2 (germline): LNHDA, SQIVND (reference sequence). The CDR3 loop reads CASSIPGQLTRDGYTF. The CDR3, as DNA: TGTGCCAGTAGCATTCCGGGACAGCTCACTCGGGATGGCTACACCTTC.

The J gene is TRBJ1-6, the V gene TRBV23-1; D is unclear. TRBV23-1 falls under the ORF class, with uncertain function. CDR3 length: 13 amino acids. The V end was cut by 6 bases, the J end by 5 bases, with 8 bases between. This CDR3 reads CASREGNNSPLHF. Here the CDR3 DNA reads TGCGCCAGCAGGGAAGGGAATAATTCACCCCTCCACTTT.

Written as DNA, the CDR3 is TGTGCTAGTGGTTTGGGAACAGGGGGCGATACTATAGCTTTCTTT. Protein: CASGLGTGGDTIAFF. The rearrangement uses TRBV12-5 and TRBJ1-1; 9 nucleotides match TRBD1. CDR1 is LGHNT, CDR2 FRNRAP, per germline. The J segment lost 10 bases and the V segment lost 1 base, leaving 10 bases of the junction unmatched. The CDR3 extends over 15 amino acids.

In its sample, this clone was seen a few times. CDR3 protein: CASSQDLGTNEQFF. DNA of the CDR3: TGTGCCAGCAGCCAAGATCTGGGGACAAATGAGCAGTTCTTC. The rearrangement uses TRBV14 and TRBJ2-1; D is perhaps TRBD1 (6 bases). There are 14 residues in the CDR3. V was clipped by 0 bases and J by 7 bases, with 10 bases between them. CDR1 SGHDN and CDR2 FVKESK come from the germline V gene.

This clone was observed a few times. The J gene is TRBJ2-2, the V gene TRBV29-1; 10 bases line up with TRBD2. Germline values: CDR1 SQVTM, CDR2 ANQGSEA. J lost 4 bases, V lost 7 bases, and 9 bases had no gene match. The CDR3 is made up of 15 amino acids. CDR3 sequence: CSALTSGLGTGELFF. DNA for the CDR3: TGCAGCGCCCTGACTAGCGGGCTCGGCACCGGGGAGCTGTTTTTT.

This chain links TRBV19 with TRBJ1-6; tentative D call: TRBD1 (5 bases). Germline loops: CDR1 LNHDA, CDR2 SQIVND (reference sequence). There are 15 residues in the CDR3. Trimming removed 0 bases from V and 8 bases from J, with 11 bases in between. CDR3 sequence: CASSIDPGYDSPLHF. In DNA, the CDR3 is TGTGCCAGTAGTATAGATCCAGGGTACGATTCACCCCTCCACTTT. Complete variable domain (other parts from reference TRBV19 and TRBJ1-6): DGGITQSPKYLFRKEGQNVTLSCEQNLNHDAMYWYRQDPGQGLRLIYYSQIVNDFQKGDIAEGYSVSREKKESFPLTVTSAQKNPTAFYLCASSIDPGYDSPLHFGNGTRLTVT.

This clone showed up just a few times. The rearrangement links TRBV11-3 to TRBJ2-2, with 14 bases lining up with TRBD2. The V gene's germline CDR1 is SGHNT and CDR2 YENEEA. This CDR3 is 16 amino acids long. V lost 5 bases to trimming and J lost 7 bases; unmatched junction nucleotides: 6. CDR3 loop: CASSREGLAGVGELFF. CDR3 coding DNA: TGTGCCAGCAGCCGGGAGGGACTAGCGGGAGTCGGGGAGCTGTTTTTT. Full variable domain (rest looked up from reference TRBV11-3 and TRBJ2-2): EAGVVQSPRYKIIEKKQPVAFWCNPISGHNTLYWYLQNLGQGPELLIRYENEEAVDDSQLPKDRFSAERLKGVDSTLKIQPAELGDSAVYLCASSREGLAGVGELFFGEGSRLTVL.

In its sample, this clone ranks as large. The rearrangement joins TRBV19 to TRBJ1-1, with D tentatively TRBD1 (5 bases). The CDR3 is made up of 13 amino acids. V was shortened by 5 bases and J by 4 bases, with 11 bases between the two germline ends. The germline V gene has CDR1 LNHDA and CDR2 SQIVND (reference sequence). The CDR3 DNA follows: TGTGCCAGTAGTTGGCACGGGGGCACTGAAGCTTTCTTT. Amino acid sequence: CASSWHGGTEAFF.

The rearrangement links TRBV18 to TRBJ1-1; 10 bases line up with TRBD1. Germline-derived CDR1 and CDR2 are KGHSH and LQKENI. Trimming took 2 bases from V and 3 from J; bases not matched to a gene: 0. The CDR3 is made up of 14 amino acids. The CDR3 sequence is CASSPGTGDTEAFF. Written as DNA, the CDR3 is TGTGCCAGCTCACCAGGGACAGGGGACACTGAAGCTTTCTTT.

The genes are TRBV5-1 and TRBJ2-3; the match to TRBD2 covers 9 bases. Germline V gives CDR1 SGHRS, CDR2 YFSETQ. CDR3 length: 17 amino acids. V was pared by 0 bases and J by 4 bases, with 9 bases of the junction left unmatched. This CDR3 reads CASSLALGSGGSDTQYF. The CDR3 DNA sequence: TGCGCCAGCAGCTTGGCCTTGGGTAGCGGGGGATCAGATACGCAGTATTTT.

This clone came up once. The chain links TRBV10-3 to TRBJ2-3, with TRBD1 matching 7 bases. CDR1 and CDR2 from the germline V gene are ENHRY and SYGVKD. J was trimmed by 0 bases and V by 2 bases; bases with no gene match: 2. CDR3 length: 15 amino acids. The CDR3 DNA reads TGTGCCATCAGTGAGACAGGGGCTAGCACAGATACGCAGTATTTT. Protein sequence: CAISETGASTDTQYF.

This clone turned up a few times. The V gene is TRBV11-3, the J gene TRBJ1-2; 11 bases are a match to TRBD1. The CDR3 runs 16 residues. Germline-derived CDR1 and CDR2 are SGHNT and YENEEA. Germline trimming cut 5 bases from V and 4 bases from J; bases unmatched to any gene: 9. In DNA form, the CDR3 reads TGTGCCAGCAGCCCAGGACAGGGGGCAGGAGCCTATGGCTACACCTTC. This sequence encodes CASSPGQGAGAYGYTF.

Only a few counts were recorded for this clone. The genes are TRBV11-3 and TRBJ1-1, with D hard to call. Germline CDR1 SGHNT, CDR2 YENEEA. Between the trimmed V and J ends, which lost 3 bases and 0 bases, there was a span of 11 bases. There are 15 residues in the CDR3. CDR3 residues: CASSLISSMNTEAFF. The DNA of the CDR3 is TGTGCCAGCAGCTTGATCTCCTCCATGAACACTGAAGCTTTCTTT.

This clone is deemed medium-sized. This sequence joins TRBV28 and TRBJ1-1, with D possibly matching TRBD1 (6 bases). Germline loops: CDR1 MDHEN, CDR2 SYDVKM. The CDR3 extends over 15 amino acids. V was shortened by 5 bases and J by 1 base, with 14 bases between the two germline ends. CDR3 sequence: CASSPRTAQNTEAFF. In DNA, the CDR3 is TGTGCCAGCAGTCCGCGGACAGCCCAGAACACTGAAGCTTTCTTT.

This chain links TRBV6-8 with TRBJ1-1; 10 bases match TRBD1. The CDR3 runs 14 residues. Germline V gene lookup returns CDR1 MNHGY and CDR2 SAAAGT. V trimming: 3 bases; J trimming: 5 bases; junction bases outside the gene matches: 3. In DNA form, the CDR3 reads TGTGCCAGCAGTTATGGGGACAGGGGTACTGAAGCTTTCTTT. Encoded protein: CASSYGDRGTEAFF.

The chain links TRBV5-1 to TRBJ2-3; D possibly uses TRBD1 or TRBD2 (5 bases each). This CDR3 has 15 amino acids. CDR1 and CDR2 from the germline V gene are SGHRS and YFSETQ. V lost 2 bases and J 6 bases, leaving 16 bases between the germline ends. In nucleotides, the CDR3 is TGCGCCAGCAGCTTCTCCGGGACCCAGTTGGATACGCAGTATTTT. Translated: CASSFSGTQLDTQYF.

The table lists this clone with a few counts. The chain couples TRBV4-1 to TRBJ2-3; 10 bases fit TRBD2. V trimming: 1 base; J trimming: 4 bases; junction bases outside the gene matches: 5. Germline V CDR1 and CDR2: MGHRA, YSYEKL. This CDR3 is 16 amino acids long. In nucleotides, the CDR3 is TGCGCCAGCAGCCAAGTAGCTAGCGGGGGTCCAGATACGCAGTATTTT. This gives the protein CASSQVASGGPDTQYF.

The chain recombines TRBV18 with TRBJ1-4; TRBD1 agrees at 10 bases. CDR1 KGHSH and CDR2 LQKENI come from the germline V gene. V lost 4 bases to trimming and J lost 8 bases; unmatched junction nucleotides: 4. CDR3 length: 14 residues. The CDR3 region has the DNA TGTGCCAGCTCACGGGGGACAGGGGACGAAAAACTGTTTTTT. Residues: CASSRGTGDEKLFF.

The sample holds a few counts of this clone. The chain uses TRBV11-3 and TRBJ1-1; D is unresolved. Germline CDR1 SGHNT, CDR2 YENEEA. With 5 bases removed from V and 2 bases from J, the gap between germline ends came to 12 bases. CDR3 size: 14 residues. This chain's CDR3 is CASSPENRNTEAFF. The CDR3 DNA reads TGTGCCAGCAGCCCAGAGAACAGAAACACTGAAGCTTTCTTT.